The 28 T cell receptor beta chains reported below all come from one sample, sequenced in a study of T cells after yellow fever vaccination. TCRdb re-called the 5' RACE reads with MiXCR, one entry per CDR3 protein. The table lists over 150,000 distinct CDR3 sequences, 5.5% to 8% of them singletons. Specimen: CD4+ T cells sorted from PBMCs, collected on the day of the first yellow fever vaccination. These receptors all stem from a man aged 18 to 29 who received the YFV17D yellow fever vaccine.

This clonotype was recorded a few times. The J gene is TRBJ1-1, the V gene TRBV25-1; D is possibly TRBD1 (5 bases). V was trimmed by 4 bases and J by 5 bases, leaving 11 bases between them. The CDR3 runs 13 residues. Germline lookup yields CDR1 MGHDK and CDR2 SYGVNS. The CDR3, as DNA: TGTGCCAGCAGTGGGCAGTGGGGGACTGAAGCTTTCTTT. This translates into CASSGQWGTEAFF.

This sequence joins TRBV7-9 and TRBJ2-3; 10 nucleotides agree with TRBD2. This CDR3 comprises 15 residues. From germline, CDR1 is SEHNR and CDR2 FQNEAQ (reference sequence). The J segment lost 5 bases and the V segment lost 2 bases, leaving 4 bases of the junction unmatched. Here the CDR3 DNA reads TGTGCCAGCAGCTTAACTAGCGGGGCTGAAGATACGCAGTATTTT. It encodes CASSLTSGAEDTQYF.

The chain couples TRBV28 to TRBJ2-3; D call uncertain. This CDR3 has 12 amino acids. CDR1 MDHEN and CDR2 SYDVKM come from the germline V gene. V lost 0 bases to trimming and J lost 4 bases, with 2 bases between them. CDR3 residues: CASSLWADTQYF. The CDR3 DNA sequence: TGTGCCAGCAGTTTATGGGCAGATACGCAGTATTTT.

This clonotype was seen more than once but under ten times. The V call is TRBV29-1, the J call TRBJ2-1, with D possibly TRBD2 on 6 matching bases. The CDR3 covers 16 residues. Trimming stripped 0 bases from V and 1 base from J, with 13 bases between. Per germline, CDR1 SQVTM and CDR2 ANQGSEA. CDR3 bases: TGCAGCGTTGAAGACATGCGGGGTCCATCCTACAATGAGCAGTTCTTC. Translation gives CSVEDMRGPSYNEQFF.

This clonotype has at least ten counts. V is TRBV28 and J is TRBJ2-7, with D perhaps matching TRBD1 or TRBD2 (6 bases each). Trimming cost V 4 bases and J 2 bases, with 18 bases left between them. Germline V CDR1 and CDR2: MDHEN, SYDVKM. The CDR3 has 16 residues. The CDR3 nucleotides are TGTGCCAGCAGTTCTGGGGGGCGGATGGACCCCTACGAGCAGTACGTC. Translation: CASSSGGRMDPYEQYV.

This clonotype was seen a handful of times. The chain combines TRBV6-5 with TRBJ2-3, with 9 nucleotides matching TRBD2. V lost 4 bases and J lost 6; bases outside the gene matches: 8. This CDR3 spans 15 amino acids. Germline V gene lookup returns CDR1 MNHEY and CDR2 SVGAGI. CDR3 sequence (DNA): TGTGCCAGCAGTTGGGCGGGGGGGCCGGTGGATACGCAGTATTTT. Its translation: CASSWAGGPVDTQYF.

This clonotype was seen a handful of times. The genes are TRBV18 and TRBJ2-1; TRBD1 matches 8 bases. This CDR3 spans 15 amino acids. Germline CDR1 reads KGHSH; CDR2 reads LQKENI. With 0 bases clipped from V and 8 bases from J, the junction kept 6 bases outside the gene matches. The CDR3 loop reads CASSPPGQGPDEQFF. CDR3 in DNA: TGTGCCAGCTCACCACCCGGACAGGGTCCTGATGAGCAGTTCTTC.

Ten or more counts support this clonotype. The V and J genes are TRBV7-8 and TRBJ1-5; D remains unclear. This CDR3 is built from 15 residues. Germline V gene lookup returns CDR1 SGHVS and CDR2 FQNEAQ. V shed 5 bases and J shed 0 bases, with 11 bases lying between them. The chain's CDR3 is CASSASVYSNQPQHF. The CDR3, as DNA: TGTGCCAGCAGCGCGTCGGTATATAGCAATCAGCCCCAGCATTTT.

This clonotype was seen repeatedly, ten times or more. This chain connects TRBV6-2 or TRBV6-3 to TRBJ2-4; D is unclear. Germline assignment: CDR1 MNHEY and CDR2 SVGEGT. The V end was cut by 8 bases, the J end by 6 bases, with 8 bases between. The CDR3 contains 11 residues. CDR3 DNA: TGTGCCAGCGGTAAAGGAAACATTCAGTACTTC. Its protein product is CASGKGNIQYF.

This clonotype was observed many times. V usage is TRBV5-4 and J usage is TRBJ1-2, with D tentatively TRBD1 (5 bases). In germline, CDR1 is SGHNT, CDR2 YYREEE (reference sequence). This CDR3 has 14 residues. Deletions cut 1 base from V and 2 bases from J, with 9 bases between. CDR3 amino acids: CASSLLGVNYGYTF. The CDR3 DNA is TGTGCCAGCAGCTTGTTGGGGGTGAACTATGGCTACACCTTC.

This clonotype came up a few times. The chain carries TRBV5-1 and TRBJ1-2; D unclear. Deletions cut 6 bases from V and 2 bases from J, with 11 bases between. This CDR3 has 13 residues. Germline lookup yields CDR1 SGHRS and CDR2 YFSETQ. Here the CDR3 DNA reads TGCGCCAGCACCTACGACGGGAACTATGGCTACACCTTC. It translates to CASTYDGNYGYTF.

Ten or more counts support this clonotype. The chain has TRBV7-2 and TRBJ2-7, with TRBD1 identical over 12 bases. Germline V gives CDR1 SGHTA, CDR2 FQGNSA. Trimming cost V 5 bases and J 6 bases; bases outside gene matches: 5. The CDR3 consists of 14 residues. DNA for the CDR3: TGTGCCAGCAGCCCTCAGGGACAGGGGGCCGAGCAGTACTTC. Protein: CASSPQGQGAEQYF.

This clonotype has ten or more counts. The chain links TRBV5-5 to TRBJ2-2; D remains unclear. Trimming removed 4 bases at V and 6 bases at J, with 13 bases between. This CDR3 is 14 amino acids long. The germline V gene has CDR1 SGHKS and CDR2 YYEKEE (reference sequence). This CDR3 reads CASSASTWPGELFF. The DNA for the CDR3 is TGTGCCAGCAGCGCCTCGACTTGGCCCGGGGAGCTGTTTTTT. Combining the CDR3 with reference TRBV5-5 and TRBJ2-2 gives the whole variable domain DAGVTQSPTHLIKTRGQQVTLRCSPISGHKSVSWYQQVLGQGPQFIFQYYEKEERGRGNFPDRFSARQFPNYSSELNVNALLLGDSALYLCASSASTWPGELFFGEGSRLTVL.

In its sample, this clonotype was seen many times. The rearrangement uses TRBV4-3 and TRBJ2-3; 12 bases agree with TRBD2. V dropped 4 bases and J dropped 1; count of bases not matched to a gene: 3. The CDR3 extends over 16 amino acids. Germline-derived CDR1 and CDR2 are LGHNA and YSLEER. The CDR3 here is CASSPRTSGGTDTQYF. The CDR3 nucleotides are TGCGCCAGCAGCCCCAGGACTAGCGGGGGCACAGATACGCAGTATTTT.

J is TRBJ1-2 and V is TRBV4-1; 7 nucleotides line up with TRBD1. V trimming: 4 bases; J trimming: 3 bases; junction bases outside the gene matches: 5. CDR3 length: 14 amino acids. CDR1 and CDR2 (germline): MGHRA, YSYEKL. CDR3 coding DNA: TGCGCCAGCAGCCCCAGAGGACAGGACTATGGCTACACCTTC. This gives the protein CASSPRGQDYGYTF.

This clonotype was counted at least ten times. V is TRBV4-3 and J is TRBJ1-5; no clear D. V lost 4 bases and J 2 bases, leaving 9 bases between the germline ends. This CDR3 has 14 amino acids. Germline CDR1 and CDR2: LGHNA and YSLEER. CDR3: CASSPRRGNQPQHF. The CDR3 bases are TGCGCCAGCAGCCCCCGCCGGGGCAATCAGCCCCAGCATTTT.

The sample holds a few counts of this clonotype. The chain recombines TRBV7-2 with TRBJ2-5; perhaps TRBD2 as D (5 bases). Trimming cost V 3 bases and J 4 bases, with 15 bases left between them. This CDR3 is built from 15 residues. Germline CDR1 SGHTA, CDR2 FQGNSA. The CDR3 bases are TGTGCCAGCAGCTTGGGAACTAGTATAGGAGAGACCCAGTACTTC. Translated, it gives CASSLGTSIGETQYF.

This clonotype occurred a few times. This chain uses TRBV5-4 with TRBJ2-3; D is tentatively TRBD1 or TRBD2 (5 bases each). Germline loops: CDR1 SGHNT, CDR2 YYREEE (reference sequence). Trimming pared 3 bases from V and 2 bases from J, leaving 13 bases between. The CDR3 is made up of 15 amino acids. The CDR3 DNA reads as TGTGCCAGCAGCTCGGGACGCTTCATCACAGATACGCAGTATTTT. Its protein is CASSSGRFITDTQYF.

This clonotype was recorded many times. The gene calls are TRBV9 and TRBJ2-1; tentative D call: TRBD2 (5 bases). Trimming removed 0 bases from V and 1 base from J, with 5 bases in between. CDR3 size: 14 residues. The V gene's germline CDR1 is SGDLS and CDR2 YYNGEE. CDR3 residues: CASSVAGSYNEQFF. The CDR3 DNA follows: TGTGCCAGCAGCGTAGCGGGATCCTACAATGAGCAGTTCTTC.

The rearrangement joins TRBV7-2 to TRBJ2-3, with D possibly TRBD1 on 6 matching bases. This CDR3 is 16 amino acids long. Germline V gives CDR1 SGHTA, CDR2 FQGNSA. V shed 6 bases and J shed 1 base, with 17 bases lying between them. The CDR3 DNA reads TGTGCCAGCAGGGAACAGGGCCCCTTACGCACAGATACGCAGTATTTT. Protein sequence: CASREQGPLRTDTQYF.

V gene TRBV29-1 combines with J gene TRBJ2-5, with TRBD1 matching 8 bases. Unmatched junction bases numbered 4, after V lost 0 bases and J lost 4 bases. CDR3 length: 14 amino acids. Looked up from germline, CDR1 is SQVTM and CDR2 is ANQGSEA. CDR3 DNA sequence: TGCAGCGTTGAAGATAAGACAGGGGCAGAGACCCAGTACTTC. Translation gives CSVEDKTGAETQYF.

This clonotype occurred a few times. The chain carries TRBV6-2 or TRBV6-3 and TRBJ2-1; 12 bases are shared with TRBD2. CDR1 is MNHEY, CDR2 SVGEGT, per germline. V dropped 5 bases and J dropped 8; count of bases not matched to a gene: 10. This CDR3 is built from 16 residues. DNA for the CDR3: TGTGCCAGCAGTCCGACTAGCGGGGGTATGGCAGATGAGCAGTTCTTC. Translation gives CASSPTSGGMADEQFF.

The chain recombines TRBV5-1 with TRBJ2-1; 7 bases line up with TRBD2. The CDR3 totals 15 residues. The V and J ends lost 4 bases and 0 bases, in that order; junction bases with no gene match: 4. CDR1 is SGHRS and CDR2 is YFSETQ in the germline V gene. CDR3 bases: TGCGCCAGCAGCGGGTGGGACTACTCCTACAATGAGCAGTTCTTC. Its translation is CASSGWDYSYNEQFF.

V usage is TRBV5-1 and J usage is TRBJ1-2, with D possibly matching TRBD1 (6 bases). V lost 0 bases and J 10 bases, leaving 13 bases between the germline ends. CDR3 length: 13 amino acids. Per germline, CDR1 SGHRS and CDR2 YFSETQ. The CDR3 reads CASSLEEQGNYTF. CDR3 nucleotide sequence: TGCGCCAGCAGCTTGGAAGAACAGGGCAACTACACCTTC.

This clonotype has ten or more counts. V is TRBV18 and J is TRBJ2-1; tentative D call: TRBD1 (6 bases). Germline lookup yields CDR1 KGHSH and CDR2 LQKENI. The CDR3 consists of 14 residues. Trimming removed 3 bases at V and 4 bases at J, with 10 bases between. DNA of the CDR3: TGTGCCAGCTCACCCGTAACAGGGTACAATGAGCAGTTCTTC. Its translation is CASSPVTGYNEQFF. The full variable domain, rest sourced from reference TRBV18 and TRBJ2-1, is NAGVMQNPRHLVRRRGQEARLRCSPMKGHSHVYWYRQLPEEGLKFMVYLQKENIIDESGMPKERFSAEFPKEGPSILRIQQVVRGDSAAYFCASSPVTGYNEQFFGPGTRLTVL.

This clonotype has more than one count but fewer than ten. The chain has TRBV6-2 or TRBV6-3 and TRBJ2-4; possible D gene TRBD2, 5 bases. The CDR3 is 16 residues long. Trimming took off 7 bases at V and 5 bases at J, with 21 bases between the two ends. Germline lookup yields CDR1 MNHEY and CDR2 SVGEGT. In DNA, the CDR3 is TGTGCCAGCACCCAGCAAGCCGGTGGGAGCCAAAACATTCAGTACTTC. Its protein is CASTQQAGGSQNIQYF.

This clonotype was counted many times. The chain uses TRBV18 and TRBJ2-7; D gene unclear. Trimming removed 6 bases at V and 2 bases at J, with 11 bases between. The germline V gene encodes CDR1 KGHSH and CDR2 LQKENI. This CDR3 has 13 amino acids. The CDR3 loop is CASSETSTYEQYF. The CDR3 DNA sequence: TGTGCCAGCTCGGAAACTTCTACCTACGAGCAGTACTTC.

This clonotype was seen a few times. The chain joins TRBV7-2 to TRBJ2-1; D may be TRBD1 (6 bases). CDR1 is SGHTA and CDR2 is FQGNSA in the germline V gene. V dropped 5 bases and J dropped 4 bases, with 9 bases sitting between them. The CDR3 covers 13 residues. The CDR3 here is CASSRTEYNEQFF. CDR3 in DNA: TGTGCCAGCAGCCGGACAGAGTACAATGAGCAGTTCTTC. The variable domain in full, completed from reference TRBV7-2 and TRBJ2-1, reads GAGVSQSPSNKVTEKGKDVELRCDPISGHTALYWYRQSLGQGLEFLIYFQGNSAPDKSGLPSDRFSAERTGGSVSTLTIQRTQQEDSAVYLCASSRTEYNEQFFGPGTRLTVL.